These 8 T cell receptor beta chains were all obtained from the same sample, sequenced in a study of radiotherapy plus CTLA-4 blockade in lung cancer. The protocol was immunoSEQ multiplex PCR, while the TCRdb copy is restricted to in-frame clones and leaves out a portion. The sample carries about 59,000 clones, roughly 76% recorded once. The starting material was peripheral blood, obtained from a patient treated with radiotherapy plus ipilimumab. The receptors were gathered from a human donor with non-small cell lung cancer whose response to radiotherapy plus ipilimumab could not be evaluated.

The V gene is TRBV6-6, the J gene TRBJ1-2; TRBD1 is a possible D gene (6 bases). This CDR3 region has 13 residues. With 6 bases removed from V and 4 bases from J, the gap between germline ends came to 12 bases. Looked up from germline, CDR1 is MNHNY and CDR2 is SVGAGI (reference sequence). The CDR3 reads CASRQGQGYGYTF. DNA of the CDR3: TGTGCCAGCAGGCAGGGGCAGGGCTATGGCTACACCTTC.

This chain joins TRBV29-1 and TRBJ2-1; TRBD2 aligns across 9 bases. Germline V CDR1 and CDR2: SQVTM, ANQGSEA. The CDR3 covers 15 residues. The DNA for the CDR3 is TGCAGTATTAGCGGGGATACTAGCGGGCTCAATGAGCAGTTCTTC. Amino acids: CSISGDTSGLNEQFF.

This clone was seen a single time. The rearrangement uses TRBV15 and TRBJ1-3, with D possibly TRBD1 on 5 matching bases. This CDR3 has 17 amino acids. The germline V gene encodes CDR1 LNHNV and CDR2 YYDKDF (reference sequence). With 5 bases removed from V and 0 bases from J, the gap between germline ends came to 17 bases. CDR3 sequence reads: CATSSRRDSYSGNTIYF. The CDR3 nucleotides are TGTGCCACCAGCTCGCGCCGGGACTCTTACTCTGGAAACACCATATATTTT.

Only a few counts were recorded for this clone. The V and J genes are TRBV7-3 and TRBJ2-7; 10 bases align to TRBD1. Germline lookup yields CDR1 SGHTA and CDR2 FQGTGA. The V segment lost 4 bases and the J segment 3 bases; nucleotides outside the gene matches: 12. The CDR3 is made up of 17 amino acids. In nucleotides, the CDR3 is TGTGCCAGCAGCTCCCCCACCGACAGGGGGCCCTTCTACGAGCAGTACTTC. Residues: CASSSPTDRGPFYEQYF.

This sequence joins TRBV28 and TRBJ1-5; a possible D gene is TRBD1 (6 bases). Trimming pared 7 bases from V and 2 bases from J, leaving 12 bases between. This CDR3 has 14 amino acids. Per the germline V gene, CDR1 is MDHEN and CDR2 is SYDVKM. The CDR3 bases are TGTGCCAGCAATAGGGGGATCGGCAATCAGCCCCAGCATTTT. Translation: CASNRGIGNQPQHF.

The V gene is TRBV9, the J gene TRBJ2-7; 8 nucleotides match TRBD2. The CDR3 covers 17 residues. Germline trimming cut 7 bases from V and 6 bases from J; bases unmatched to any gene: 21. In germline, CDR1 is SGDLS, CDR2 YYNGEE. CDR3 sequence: CASALGSGSDSGGEQYF. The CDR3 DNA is TGTGCCAGCGCCCTCGGGAGCGGGAGCGACTCGGGGGGCGAGCAGTACTTC.

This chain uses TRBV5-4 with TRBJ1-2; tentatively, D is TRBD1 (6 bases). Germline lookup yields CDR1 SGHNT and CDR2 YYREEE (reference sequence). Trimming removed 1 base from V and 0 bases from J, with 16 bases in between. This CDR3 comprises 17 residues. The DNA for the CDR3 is TGTGCCAGCAGCTTGAGTCCCGAGACAGGAGCTAACTATGGCTACACCTTC. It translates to CASSLSPETGANYGYTF.

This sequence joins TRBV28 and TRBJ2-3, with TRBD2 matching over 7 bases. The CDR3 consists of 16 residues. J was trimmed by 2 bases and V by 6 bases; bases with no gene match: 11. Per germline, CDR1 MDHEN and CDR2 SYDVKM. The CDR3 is CASRLGTGGHTDTQYF. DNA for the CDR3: TGTGCCAGCAGACTAGGGACGGGGGGTCACACAGATACGCAGTATTTT.